Presented here are 26 T cell receptor beta chains from one specimen sequenced in a study of OX40 agonist ivuxolimab in advanced cancers. Measured with immunoSEQ multiplex PCR; TCRdb has only the in-frame clones, and not every one. The sample holds 100,000 or so clones, about nine tenths seen once. This specimen was CD4+ or CD8+ T cells sorted from blood, taken in a trial of the OX40 agonist ivuxolimab. Receptors originate from an adult with an advanced solid tumor such as melanoma, head and neck, liver or kidney cancer.

The rearrangement joins TRBV6-1 to TRBJ2-1, with 15 bases fitting TRBD2. The CDR3 is 16 amino acids. The germline CDR1 and CDR2 sequences are MNHNS and SASEGT. V shed 6 bases, J shed 8 bases, and the junction held 8 bases outside the gene matches. Here the CDR3 DNA reads TGTGCCAGCAGCGAACTGGGACTAGCGGGGGGTTATGAGCAGTTCTTC. As protein: CASSELGLAGGYEQFF.

The gene calls are TRBV15 and TRBJ2-7; the match to TRBD2 covers 9 bases. The V segment lost 0 bases and the J segment 2 bases; nucleotides outside the gene matches: 2. This CDR3 has 15 amino acids. Germline values: CDR1 LNHNV, CDR2 YYDKDF (reference sequence). The CDR3 DNA is TGTGCCACCAGCAGAGAGACTAGCGGAGCCTACGAGCAGTACTTC. Its protein product is CATSRETSGAYEQYF.

This rearrangement joins TRBV7-9 to TRBJ2-5, with TRBD1 matching over 11 bases. Germline trimming cut 5 bases from V and 5 bases from J; bases unmatched to any gene: 7. The CDR3 consists of 15 residues. Germline assignment: CDR1 SEHNR and CDR2 FQNEAQ (reference sequence). The CDR3 here is CASSMDRGRDETQYF. Written as DNA, the CDR3 is TGTGCCAGCAGCATGGACAGGGGGCGAGATGAGACCCAGTACTTC.

The J gene is TRBJ2-7, the V gene TRBV6-5; 11 bases match TRBD2. Looked up from germline, CDR1 is MNHEY and CDR2 is SVGAGI. V shed 6 bases, J shed 4 bases, and the junction held 8 bases outside the gene matches. The CDR3 covers 15 residues. In DNA, the CDR3 is TGTGCCAGCAGCCATCGGACTAGCGGGCTGTACGAGCAGTACTTC. This translates into CASSHRTSGLYEQYF.

The chain uses TRBV18 and TRBJ1-4, with TRBD1 matching 7 bases. Unmatched junction bases numbered 10, after V lost 4 bases and J lost 5 bases. CDR3 length: 16 residues. Germline lookup yields CDR1 KGHSH and CDR2 LQKENI. CDR3 sequence (DNA): TGTGCCAGCTCACACAATCCGGGACAGAGGAATGAAAAACTGTTTTTT. Translating it yields CASSHNPGQRNEKLFF.

The CDR3 nucleotides are TGTGCCTGGAGTGGGCGGGGGGGGCAGTACTTC. This sequence encodes CAWSGRGGQYF. The chain couples TRBV30 to TRBJ2-7, with TRBD2 identical over 9 bases. Losses at the gene ends were 1 base for V and 9 bases for J; bases not matched to a gene: 1. Germline V gives CDR1 GTSNPN, CDR2 SVGIG (reference sequence). The length of the CDR3 is 11 residues. Based on the CDR3 plus reference TRBV30 and TRBJ2-7, the full variable domain is SQTIHQWPATLVQPVGSPLSLECTVEGTSNPNLYWYRQAAGRGLQLLFYSVGIGQISSEVPQNLSASRPQDRQFILSSKKLLLSDSGFYLCAWSGRGGQYFGPGTRLTVT.

This chain uses TRBV7-9 with TRBJ1-4; TRBD1 aligns across 7 bases. V lost 2 bases to trimming and J lost 5 bases; unmatched junction nucleotides: 8. Per germline, CDR1 SEHNR and CDR2 FQNEAQ (reference sequence). This CDR3 is 16 amino acids long. The CDR3 nucleotides are TGTGCCAGCAGCTTATTTCCAGGGGGTTGGAATGAAAAACTGTTTTTT. This sequence encodes CASSLFPGGWNEKLFF. Using reference TRBV7-9 and TRBJ1-4 for the parts outside the CDR3, the full variable domain is DTGVSQNPRHKITKRGQNVTFRCDPISEHNRLYWYRQTLGQGPEFLTYFQNEAQLEKSRLLSDRFSAERPKGSFSTLEIQRTEQGDSAMYLCASSLFPGGWNEKLFFGSGTQLSVL.

The V gene is TRBV18, the J gene TRBJ2-7; D not resolved. Looked up from germline, CDR1 is KGHSH and CDR2 is LQKENI. The CDR3 covers 13 residues. Deletions cut 2 bases from V and 6 bases from J, with 11 bases between. The CDR3 DNA reads TGTGCCAGCTCACCAGGTAGTGAAAGCGAGCAGTACTTC. It yields the protein CASSPGSESEQYF. The full variable domain, its missing parts supplied by reference TRBV18 and TRBJ2-7, is NAGVMQNPRHLVRRRGQEARLRCSPMKGHSHVYWYRQLPEEGLKFMVYLQKENIIDESGMPKERFSAEFPKEGPSILRIQQVVRGDSAAYFCASSPGSESEQYFGPGTRLTVT.

The V gene is TRBV6-1, the J gene TRBJ1-1; unclear D gene. The CDR3 runs to 15 residues. CDR1 and CDR2 from the germline V gene are MNHNS and SASEGT. Trimming took 5 bases from V and 0 from J, leaving 13 bases between them. CDR3 protein: CASSTFPTLNTEAFF. CDR3 nucleotides: TGTGCCAGCAGTACCTTTCCGACCTTGAACACTGAAGCTTTCTTT.

The CDR3 coding sequence is TGCGCCAGCAGCCTGGGACTAGCGGGGCGGGCTTGGGCAGATACGCAGTATTTT. It encodes CASSLGLAGRAWADTQYF. The chain joins TRBV5-1 to TRBJ2-3; 13 nucleotides agree with TRBD2. The CDR3 has 18 amino acids. J gave up 4 bases and V 4 bases, and 12 bases lay outside the gene matches. From germline, CDR1 is SGHRS and CDR2 YFSETQ.

J is TRBJ1-1 and V is TRBV5-1; D remains unclear. Trimming cost V 3 bases and J 5 bases, with 11 bases left between them. This CDR3 is 13 amino acids long. The germline V gene encodes CDR1 SGHRS and CDR2 YFSETQ. The CDR3 DNA is TGCGCCAGCAGCTCCCCGGTGGGAACTGAAGCTTTCTTT. This gives the protein CASSSPVGTEAFF.

This chain uses TRBV11-3 with TRBJ2-6, with a weak D call TRBD1 (6 bases). Germline V gives CDR1 SGHNT, CDR2 YENEEA. V was clipped by 1 base and J by 2 bases, with 18 bases between them. This CDR3 contains 19 residues. CDR3 in DNA: TGTGCCAGCAGCTTAGGTCGCGTCGGCAGGGGAACTGGGGCCAACGTCCTGACTTTC. Protein sequence: CASSLGRVGRGTGANVLTF.

This clone has more than one count but fewer than ten. This rearrangement joins TRBV7-9 to TRBJ1-1; maybe TRBD1 (5 bases). The CDR3 has 15 residues. V was shortened by 5 bases and J by 4 bases, with 17 bases between the two germline ends. The germline V gene has CDR1 SEHNR and CDR2 FQNEAQ (reference sequence). As DNA, the CDR3 is TGTGCCAGCAGCGCCCCGGGGCTGGCATTCACTGAAGCTTTCTTT. Its protein is CASSAPGLAFTEAFF. Filled out from reference TRBV7-9 and TRBJ1-1, the complete variable domain reads DTGVSQNPRHKITKRGQNVTFRCDPISEHNRLYWYRQTLGQGPEFLTYFQNEAQLEKSRLLSDRFSAERPKGSFSTLEIQRTEQGDSAMYLCASSAPGLAFTEAFFGQGTRLTVV.

Ten or more counts support this clone. This chain links TRBV27 with TRBJ1-4, with 8 nucleotides matching TRBD1. The CDR3 loop spans 14 amino acids. The germline V gene encodes CDR1 MNHEY and CDR2 SMNVEV (reference sequence). The V gene end was trimmed by 2 bases and the J gene end by 6 bases; junction bases not matched to a gene: 2. In DNA, the CDR3 is TGTGCCAGCAGTTTAGGACAGGGTTATGAAAAACTGTTTTTT. Amino acid sequence: CASSLGQGYEKLFF.

This clone was seen just once. The chain couples TRBV6-5 to TRBJ1-1; TRBD1 agrees at 12 bases. V lost 2 bases and J lost 1; bases outside the gene matches: 2. CDR1 MNHEY and CDR2 SVGAGI come from the germline V gene. The CDR3 is made up of 16 amino acids. CDR3: CASSYGTGGKNTEAFF. Written as DNA, the CDR3 is TGTGCCAGCAGTTACGGGACAGGGGGCAAGAACACTGAAGCTTTCTTT.

The V and J genes are TRBV5-1 and TRBJ1-1, with D tentatively TRBD1 (5 bases). The germline gives CDR1 SGHRS, CDR2 YFSETQ. The CDR3 consists of 17 residues. The germline V and J ends were trimmed by 0 bases and 4 bases, with 19 bases remaining between them. In DNA form, the CDR3 reads TGCGCCAGCAGCTTGGAGGTAGCGCCCCCCGGGGGCACTGAAGCTTTCTTT. This gives the protein CASSLEVAPPGGTEAFF.

The chain employs TRBV14 and TRBJ1-1; D perhaps matches TRBD1 (5 bases). Looked up from germline, CDR1 is SGHDN and CDR2 is FVKESK. The CDR3 spans 15 residues. V was clipped by 0 bases and J by 5 bases, with 13 bases between them. CDR3 nucleotides: TGTGCCAGCAGCCAAGATATGGGGCGCGGGACTGAAGCTTTCTTT. Protein product: CASSQDMGRGTEAFF.

The V call is TRBV2, the J call TRBJ2-1; D is unclear. The CDR3 contains 16 residues. V lost 0 bases to trimming and J lost 2 bases, with 11 bases between them. Per the germline V gene, CDR1 is SNHLY and CDR2 is FYNNEI. The CDR3 protein is CASSEAQDATYNEQFF. CDR3 in DNA: TGTGCCAGCAGTGAAGCCCAGGACGCTACCTACAATGAGCAGTTCTTC.

The rearrangement links TRBV9 to TRBJ2-1, with 10 nucleotides matching TRBD2. This CDR3 is built from 17 residues. Germline-derived CDR1 and CDR2 are SGDLS and YYNGEE. Trimming cost V 2 bases and J 6 bases; bases outside gene matches: 11. CDR3 nucleotide sequence: TGTGCCAGCAGCGTCTCCCCCCTAGCGGGAGCCGGCAATGAGCAGTTCTTC. This sequence encodes CASSVSPLAGAGNEQFF.

J is TRBJ2-1 and V is TRBV2; 9 bases match TRBD2. Germline V gene data show CDR1 as SNHLY and CDR2 as FYNNEI. With V trimmed by 2 bases and J by 9 bases, 8 bases remained unmatched. The CDR3 spans 15 residues. CDR3 in DNA: TGTGCCAGCAGTGAATTCCTAGCGGGAAGGGCTGAGCAGTTCTTC. Its protein is CASSEFLAGRAEQFF.

J is TRBJ2-7 and V is TRBV5-1; D gene unclear. Trimming removed 0 bases from V and 2 bases from J, with 6 bases in between. The CDR3 is 13 residues long. The germline CDR1 and CDR2 sequences are SGHRS and YFSETQ. The CDR3 region is CASSLVSAYEQYF. CDR3 DNA sequence: TGCGCCAGCAGCTTGGTGTCAGCCTACGAGCAGTACTTC.

The chain is built from TRBV7-2 and TRBJ2-7, with 9 bases identical to TRBD1. The CDR3 sequence is 13 residues long. Trimming cost V 1 base and J 5 bases; bases outside gene matches: 0. Germline values: CDR1 SGHTA, CDR2 FQGNSA. In DNA form, the CDR3 reads TGTGCCAGCAGCTTAGGGACAGGGGACGAGCAGTACTTC. Translation gives CASSLGTGDEQYF.

V and J are TRBV6-5 and TRBJ2-2; TRBD1 might be the D (6 bases). The CDR3 is 15 residues long. Germline V gives CDR1 MNHEY, CDR2 SVGAGI. V lost 6 bases, J lost 7 bases, and 18 bases lay in between. The CDR3 DNA follows: TGTGCCAGCAGCTCTCACAGGGCGAATGTCGGGGAGCTGTTTTTT. Translating gives CASSSHRANVGELFF.

V gene TRBV5-1 combines with J gene TRBJ1-2, with 9 positions matching TRBD1. Germline-derived CDR1 and CDR2 are SGHRS and YFSETQ. This CDR3 region has 14 residues. V gave up 2 bases and J gave up 7 bases; unmatched junction bases: 6. CDR3 residues: CASSLGDRASGYTF. CDR3 DNA sequence: TGCGCCAGCAGCTTAGGGGACAGGGCGTCTGGCTACACCTTC. Drawing the rest from reference TRBV5-1 and TRBJ1-2, the complete variable domain is KAGVTQTPRYLIKTRGQQVTLSCSPISGHRSVSWYQQTPGQGLQFLFEYFSETQRNKGNFPGRFSGRQFSNSRSEMNVSTLELGDSALYLCASSLGDRASGYTFGSGTRLTVV.

The V and J genes are TRBV20-1 and TRBJ2-7, with D uncertain. The V end was cut by 6 bases, the J end by 5 bases, with 11 bases between. Germline assignment: CDR1 DFQATT and CDR2 SNEGSKA (reference sequence). The CDR3 sequence is 11 residues long. CDR3 sequence: CSATPKDEQYF. The CDR3 DNA reads TGCAGTGCCACCCCAAAAGACGAGCAGTACTTC.

V is TRBV6-6 and J is TRBJ2-7, with TRBD1 identical over 9 bases. The CDR3 runs 13 residues. V was pared by 9 bases and J by 6 bases, with 9 bases of the junction left unmatched. Looked up from germline, CDR1 is MNHNY and CDR2 is SVGAGI (reference sequence). The DNA of the CDR3 is TGTGCCAGTCGGGACAGGGCGCCCGGCGAGCAGTACTTC. Its translation: CASRDRAPGEQYF.